This T cell receptor beta chain was captured by sequencing in a study of T cells after yellow fever vaccination. TCRdb recomputed calls from the 5' RACE reads with MiXCR, one row per CDR3 protein. The profile covers approximately 610,000 distinct CDR3 sequences, with less than 20% appearing a single time and 17% taken by the ten largest. This clonotype was counted a few times. There are 15 residues in the CDR3. The germline CDR1 and CDR2 sequences are SGHRS and YFSETQ. Losses at the gene ends were 4 bases for V and 2 bases for J; bases not matched to a gene: 2. The sample consisted of PBMCs, taken less than 6 days after the first yellow fever vaccination. The chain is built from TRBV5-1 and TRBJ2-5; TRBD2 matches 13 bases. This clonotype was obtained from a man younger than 30 who received the YFV17D yellow fever vaccine. The CDR3, as DNA: TGCGCCAGCAGCGAGACTAGCGGGGGGCAAGAGACCCAGTACTTC. It specifies CASSETSGGQETQYF.